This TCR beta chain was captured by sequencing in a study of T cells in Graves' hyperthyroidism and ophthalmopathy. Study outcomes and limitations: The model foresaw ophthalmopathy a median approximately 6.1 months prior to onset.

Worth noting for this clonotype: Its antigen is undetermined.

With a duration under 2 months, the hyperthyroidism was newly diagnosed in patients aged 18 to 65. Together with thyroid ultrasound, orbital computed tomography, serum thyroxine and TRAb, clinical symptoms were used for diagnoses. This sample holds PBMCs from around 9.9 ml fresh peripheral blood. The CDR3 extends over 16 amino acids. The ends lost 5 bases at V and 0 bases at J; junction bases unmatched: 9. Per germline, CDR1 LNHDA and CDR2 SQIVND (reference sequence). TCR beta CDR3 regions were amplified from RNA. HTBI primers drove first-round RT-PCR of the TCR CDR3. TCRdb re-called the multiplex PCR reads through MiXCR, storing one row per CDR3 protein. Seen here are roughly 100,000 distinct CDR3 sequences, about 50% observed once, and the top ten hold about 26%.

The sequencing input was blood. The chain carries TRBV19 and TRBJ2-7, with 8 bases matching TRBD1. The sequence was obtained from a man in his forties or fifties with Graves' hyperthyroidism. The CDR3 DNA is TGTGCCAGTAGTCCGTCCCGGGACAGGTCCTCCTACGAGCAGTACTTC. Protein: CASSPSRDRSSYEQYF.